This T cell receptor beta chain stems from a study of blood T cell repertoires in COVID-19. The table came from immunoSEQ multiplex PCR; TCRdb's copy has only in-frame clones and leaves some out. The table shows 110,000 or so clones, with just over 70% occurring only once. V shed 4 bases, J shed 1 base, and the junction held 0 bases outside the gene matches. CDR3 size: 13 residues. CDR1 is LGHNA, CDR2 YSLEER, per germline. V usage is TRBV4-3 and J usage is TRBJ1-1; 7 nucleotides line up with TRBD1. The source is a woman in her 40s with acute or convalescent COVID-19. The sequenced material came from peripheral blood. The CDR3 DNA reads as TGCGCCAGCAGCCGGACAGGGAACACTGAAGCTTTCTTT. This sequence encodes CASSRTGNTEAFF.